The 5 T cell receptor beta chains below were found in one sample sequenced in a study of PD-L1 blockade in urothelial cancer. Time point of the sample: peripheral blood 6 weeks after treatment start. Measured with immunoSEQ multiplex PCR; TCRdb has only the in-frame clones, and not every one. The sample includes 90,000 to 130,000 clones, more than 85% of them seen just once. The source was PBMCs, collected around atezolizumab (anti-PD-L1) treatment. These receptors all stem from a man in his sixties with urothelial cancer.

The chain combines TRBV7-8 with TRBJ1-3; TRBD1 matches 8 bases. Germline V lookup: CDR1 SGHVS, CDR2 FQNEAQ. The CDR3 has 17 amino acids. V gave up 1 base and J gave up 0 bases; unmatched junction bases: 5. The CDR3 coding sequence is TGTGCCAGCAGCTTAGTTGTGGACAGGGTCTCTGGAAACACCATATATTTT. As protein: CASSLVVDRVSGNTIYF.

The J gene is TRBJ2-1, the V gene TRBV4-2; D possibly corresponds to TRBD2 (5 bases). CDR1 and CDR2 from the germline V gene are LGHNA and YNFKEQ. The CDR3 has 17 amino acids. Trimming took off 0 bases at V and 10 bases at J, with 22 bases between the two ends. The CDR3 protein is CASSQDHSGRTEWEQFF. CDR3 DNA sequence: TGTGCCAGCAGCCAAGATCACTCGGGTCGGACTGAATGGGAGCAGTTCTTC.

The chain is built from TRBV6-5 and TRBJ2-7; D remains unclear. The CDR3 loop spans 13 amino acids. Germline V CDR1 and CDR2: MNHEY, SVGAGI. Trimming cost V 2 bases and J 0 bases, with 5 bases left between them. DNA of the CDR3: TGTGCCAGCAGTTACGGGCCCTCCTACGAGCAGTACTTC. Amino acids: CASSYGPSYEQYF.

The chain links TRBV11-2 to TRBJ2-7; a weak D match, TRBD1 (5 bases). Trimming pared 3 bases from V and 2 bases from J, leaving 8 bases between. The CDR3 sequence is 13 residues long. Germline V gives CDR1 SGHAT, CDR2 FQNNGV. CDR3 region: CASSLPGTYEQYF. The CDR3 bases are TGTGCCAGCAGCTTGCCAGGGACCTACGAGCAGTACTTC.

The chain employs TRBV30 and TRBJ2-5, with 12 nucleotides matching TRBD2. From germline, CDR1 is GTSNPN and CDR2 SVGIG (reference sequence). CDR3 length equals 15 residues. Trimming cost V 5 bases and J 1 base; bases outside gene matches: 5. The CDR3 DNA reads TGTGCCTGGCGTACTAGCGGGGGGTCCCAAGAGACCCAGTACTTC. It specifies CAWRTSGGSQETQYF.